The sequence of this TCR beta chain was determined in a study of cytomegalovirus exposure and HLA in healthy donors. Study in general: Early release data held about 92 million unique TCRs from HLA-typed donors. Ancestry clustering placed around 81% of some 400 genotyped donors in the Caucasian-associated cluster. Notes on the study in general: Association with HLA alleles at 0.05 false discovery rate was found for 15,000 or so TCR beta sequences in a later analysis. Later examination showed HLA-associated TCR beta chains had greater clonal expansion than equally common others.

V was pared by 3 bases and J by 5 bases, with 11 bases between. This CDR3 spans 13 amino acids. Germline loops: CDR1 SGHTA, CDR2 FQGTGA. PCR amplification relied on 60 Vbeta primers (plus 13 Jbeta primers). Using immunoSEQ multiplex PCR, the repertoire was profiled, and TCRdb retains in-frame clones only, with some absent. Here the sample table reports around 150,000 clones. A word on this clone: Its antigen is unknown.

Sequenced input: PBMCs. This chain uses TRBV7-3 with TRBJ2-7, with D unclear. The source is a woman in her sixties or seventies in good health and CMV-seronegative. This CDR3 is CASSFLESHEQYF. The DNA for the CDR3 is TGTGCCAGCAGCTTCCTAGAATCCCACGAGCAGTACTTC.